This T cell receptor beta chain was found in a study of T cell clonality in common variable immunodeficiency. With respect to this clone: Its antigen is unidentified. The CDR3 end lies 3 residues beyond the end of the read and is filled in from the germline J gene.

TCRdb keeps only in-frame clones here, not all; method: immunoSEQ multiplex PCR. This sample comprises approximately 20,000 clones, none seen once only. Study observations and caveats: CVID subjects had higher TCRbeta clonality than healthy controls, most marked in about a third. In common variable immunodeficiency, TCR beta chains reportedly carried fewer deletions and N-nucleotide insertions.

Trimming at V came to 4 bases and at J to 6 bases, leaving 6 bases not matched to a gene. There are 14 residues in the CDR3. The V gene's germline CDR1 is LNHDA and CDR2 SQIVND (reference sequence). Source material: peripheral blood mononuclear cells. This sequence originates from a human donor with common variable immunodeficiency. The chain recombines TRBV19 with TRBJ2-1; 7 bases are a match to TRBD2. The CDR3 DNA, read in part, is TGTGCCAGTAGTAGAGCGGGATTAGTCAATGAG. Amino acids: CASSRAGLVNE. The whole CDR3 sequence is CASSRAGLVNEQFF.